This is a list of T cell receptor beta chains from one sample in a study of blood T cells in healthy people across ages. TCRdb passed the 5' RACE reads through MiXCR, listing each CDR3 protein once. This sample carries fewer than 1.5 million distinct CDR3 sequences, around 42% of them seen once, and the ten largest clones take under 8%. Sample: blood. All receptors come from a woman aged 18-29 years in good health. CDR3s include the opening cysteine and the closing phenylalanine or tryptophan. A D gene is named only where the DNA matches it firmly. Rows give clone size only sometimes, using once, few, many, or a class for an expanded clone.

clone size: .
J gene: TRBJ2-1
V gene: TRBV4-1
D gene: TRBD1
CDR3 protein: CASSQTGQGTYNEQFF
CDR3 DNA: TGCGCCAGCAGCCAAACGGGACAGGGAACCTACAATGAGCAGTTCTTC

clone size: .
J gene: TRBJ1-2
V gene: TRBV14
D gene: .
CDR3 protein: CASSQVRGSSDYTF
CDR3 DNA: TGTGCCAGCAGCCAGGTGCGGGGGAGTAGCGACTACACCTTC

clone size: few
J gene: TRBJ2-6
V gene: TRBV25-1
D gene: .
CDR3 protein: CASSDVDSGSGANVLTF
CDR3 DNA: TGTGCCAGCAGTGACGTGGACAGCGGCTCTGGGGCCAACGTCCTGACTTTC

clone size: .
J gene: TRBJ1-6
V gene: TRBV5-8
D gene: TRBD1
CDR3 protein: CASSPTGGYSPLHF
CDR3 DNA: TGTGCCAGCAGCCCGACAGGGGGATATTCACCCCTCCACTTT

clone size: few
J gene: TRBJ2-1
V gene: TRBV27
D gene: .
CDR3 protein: CASSLSRGYNEQFF
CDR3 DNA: TGTGCCAGCAGTTTAAGCAGGGGATACAATGAGCAGTTCTTC

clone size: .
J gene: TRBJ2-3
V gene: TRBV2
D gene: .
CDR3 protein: CASSEPGQRTDTQYF
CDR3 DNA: TGTGCCAGCAGTGAACCTGGACAGCGCACAGATACGCAGTATTTT

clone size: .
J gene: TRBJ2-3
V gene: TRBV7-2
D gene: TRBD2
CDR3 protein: CAGSLERGRATDTQYF
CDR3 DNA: TGTGCCGGCAGCTTAGAACGCGGGAGGGCCACAGATACGCAGTATTTT

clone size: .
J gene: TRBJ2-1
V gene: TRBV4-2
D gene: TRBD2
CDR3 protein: CAGSQDPLSLAGHNEQFF
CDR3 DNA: TGTGCCGGCAGCCAAGATCCCCTATCGCTAGCGGGGCACAATGAGCAGTTCTTC

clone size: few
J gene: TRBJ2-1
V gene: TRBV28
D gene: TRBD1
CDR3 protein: CASSTRQGSNEQFF
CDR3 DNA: TGTGCCAGCAGTACCAGACAGGGGAGCAATGAGCAGTTCTTC

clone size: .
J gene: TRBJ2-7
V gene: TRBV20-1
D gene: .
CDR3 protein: CSAGIQVFGGDPYEQYF
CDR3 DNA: TGCAGTGCTGGCATCCAGGTCTTCGGAGGGGACCCCTACGAGCAGTACTTC

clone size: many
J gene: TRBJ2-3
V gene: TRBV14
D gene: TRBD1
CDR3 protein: CASSFGQGPTQYF
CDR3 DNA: TGTGCCAGCAGCTTCGGACAGGGCCCTACGCAGTATTTT

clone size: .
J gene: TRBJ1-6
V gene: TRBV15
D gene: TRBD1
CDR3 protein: CATSRGTGTDNSPLHF
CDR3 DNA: TGTGCCACCAGCAGAGGCACGGGGACAGATAATTCACCCCTCCACTTT

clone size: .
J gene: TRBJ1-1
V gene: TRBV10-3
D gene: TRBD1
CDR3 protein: CAIKPGTGGPGVAFF
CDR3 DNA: TGTGCCATCAAACCCGGGACAGGGGGCCCAGGGGTAGCTTTCTTT

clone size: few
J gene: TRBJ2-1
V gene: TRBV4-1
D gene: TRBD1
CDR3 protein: CASSRQGQRAGEQFF
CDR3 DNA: TGCGCCAGCAGCCGACAGGGCCAGAGGGCGGGTGAGCAGTTCTTC

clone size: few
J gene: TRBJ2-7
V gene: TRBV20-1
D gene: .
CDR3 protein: CSAREPQGAGEQYF
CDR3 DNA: TGCAGTGCTAGAGAGCCTCAAGGGGCTGGCGAGCAGTACTTC

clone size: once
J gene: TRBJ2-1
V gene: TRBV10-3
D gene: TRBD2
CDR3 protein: CAISESGGRAQNEQFF
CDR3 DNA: TGTGCCATCAGTGAGTCGGGCGGGAGGGCCCAGAATGAGCAGTTCTTC

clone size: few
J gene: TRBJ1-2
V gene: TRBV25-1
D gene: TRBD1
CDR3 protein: CASSDSLGTAGGYTF
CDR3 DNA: TGTGCCAGCAGTGATTCACTCGGGACAGCCGGCGGCTACACCTTC

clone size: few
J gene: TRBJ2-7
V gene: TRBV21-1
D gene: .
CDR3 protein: CASSKALCGTSRADLYEQYF
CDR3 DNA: TGTGCCAGCAGCAAAGCGCTTTGCGGGACATCCCGGGCCGATCTCTACGAGCAGTACTTC

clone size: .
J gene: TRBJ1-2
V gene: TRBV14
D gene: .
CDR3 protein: CASSPPDSQYLFNYGYTF
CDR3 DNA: TGTGCCAGCAGCCCACCGGACAGCCAATATCTGTTCAACTATGGCTACACCTTC

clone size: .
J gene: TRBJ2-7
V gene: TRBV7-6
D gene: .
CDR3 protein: CASSLDRYGQYF
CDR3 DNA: TGTGCCAGCAGCTTAGATAGGTACGGGCAGTACTTC

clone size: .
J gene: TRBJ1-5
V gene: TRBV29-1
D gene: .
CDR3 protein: CSVGKEGQPQHF
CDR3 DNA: TGCAGCGTTGGAAAGGAGGGTCAGCCCCAGCATTTT

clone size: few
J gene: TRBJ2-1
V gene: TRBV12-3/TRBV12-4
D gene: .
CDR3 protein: CASRSSAGIDNEQFF
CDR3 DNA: TGTGCCAGCAGATCGTCAGCGGGTATTGACAATGAGCAGTTCTTC

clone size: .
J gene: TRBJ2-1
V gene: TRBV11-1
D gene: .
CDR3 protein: CASNSVEETQFF
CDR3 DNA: TGTGCCAGCAACTCCGTTGAGGAGACCCAGTTCTTC

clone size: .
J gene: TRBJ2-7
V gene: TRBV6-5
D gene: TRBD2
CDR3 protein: CAGSYASGSYEQYF
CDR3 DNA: TGTGCCGGCAGTTACGCTAGCGGGAGCTACGAGCAGTACTTC

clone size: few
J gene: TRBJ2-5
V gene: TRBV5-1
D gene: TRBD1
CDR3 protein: CASSLERTGRIQETQYF
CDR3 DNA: TGCGCCAGCAGCTTGGAGCGGACAGGGAGGATACAAGAGACCCAGTACTTC

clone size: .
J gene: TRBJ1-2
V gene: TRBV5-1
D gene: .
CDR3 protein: CASSGELYGYTF
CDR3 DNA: TGCGCCAGCAGCGGGGAACTCTATGGCTACACCTTC

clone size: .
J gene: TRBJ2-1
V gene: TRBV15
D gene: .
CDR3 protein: CATGAGKVVNEQFF
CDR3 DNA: TGTGCCACCGGGGCGGGGAAGGTTGTTAATGAGCAGTTCTTC

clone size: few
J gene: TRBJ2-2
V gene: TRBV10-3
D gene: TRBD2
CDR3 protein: CAISPTGTSTGELFF
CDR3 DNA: TGTGCCATCAGTCCAACCGGGACTAGCACCGGGGAGCTGTTTTTT

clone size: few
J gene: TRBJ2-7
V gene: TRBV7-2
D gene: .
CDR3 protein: CASSLARHSSSYEQYF
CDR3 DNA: TGTGCCAGCAGCTTAGCGAGACATTCGAGCTCCTACGAGCAGTACTTC

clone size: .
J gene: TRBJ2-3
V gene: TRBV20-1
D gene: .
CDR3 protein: CSARDIARSTDTQYF
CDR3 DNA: TGCAGTGCTAGAGATATCGCCCGGAGCACAGATACGCAGTATTTT

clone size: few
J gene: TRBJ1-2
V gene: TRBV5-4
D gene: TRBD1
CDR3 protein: CASSLGPGQGDGYTF
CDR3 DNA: TGTGCCAGCAGCTTGGGTCCGGGACAGGGAGATGGCTACACCTTC

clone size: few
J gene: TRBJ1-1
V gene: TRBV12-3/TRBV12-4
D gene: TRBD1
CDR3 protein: CASSSGTGSSEAFF
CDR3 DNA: TGTGCCAGCAGTTCCGGGACAGGGTCTTCTGAAGCTTTCTTT

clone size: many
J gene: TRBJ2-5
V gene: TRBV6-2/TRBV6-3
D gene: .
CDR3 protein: CASSASDRTQETQYF
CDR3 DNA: TGTGCCAGCAGTGCGAGCGACAGGACCCAAGAGACCCAGTACTTC

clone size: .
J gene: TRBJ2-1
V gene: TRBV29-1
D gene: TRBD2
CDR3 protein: CSVEERGAVETQFF
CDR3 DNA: TGCAGCGTTGAAGAGCGGGGGGCGGTCGAGACCCAGTTCTTC

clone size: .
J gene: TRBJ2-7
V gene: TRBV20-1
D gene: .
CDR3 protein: CSARAGSGSYEQYF
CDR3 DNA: TGCAGTGCTAGAGCAGGAAGCGGCTCCTACGAGCAGTACTTC

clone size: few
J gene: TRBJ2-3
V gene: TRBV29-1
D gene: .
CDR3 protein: CSVEDRIRYSTDTQYF
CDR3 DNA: TGCAGCGTTGAAGATCGTATACGATATAGCACAGATACGCAGTATTTT

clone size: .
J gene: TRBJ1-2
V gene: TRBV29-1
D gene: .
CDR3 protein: CSTPQGAGYTF
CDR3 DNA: TGCAGCACCCCACAGGGAGCTGGCTACACCTTC

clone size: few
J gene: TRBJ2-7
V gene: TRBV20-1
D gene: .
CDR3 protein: CSAGDFTGPYEQYF
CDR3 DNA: TGCAGTGCTGGGGACTTTACGGGTCCCTACGAGCAGTACTTC

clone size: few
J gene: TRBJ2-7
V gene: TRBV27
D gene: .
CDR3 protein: CASSLYTTIGHEQYF
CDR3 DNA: TGTGCCAGCAGTTTATATACTACAATTGGCCACGAGCAGTACTTC

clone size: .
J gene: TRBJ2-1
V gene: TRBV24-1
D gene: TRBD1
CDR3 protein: CATSDSRGSYNEQFF
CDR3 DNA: TGTGCCACCAGTGATTCCAGGGGGTCCTACAATGAGCAGTTCTTC

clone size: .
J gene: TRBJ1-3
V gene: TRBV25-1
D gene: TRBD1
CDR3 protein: CASSHRGLGGNTIYF
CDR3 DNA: TGTGCCAGCTCCCACAGGGGCCTAGGAGGAAACACCATATATTTT

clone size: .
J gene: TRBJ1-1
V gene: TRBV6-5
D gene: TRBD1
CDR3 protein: CASSLPPGTGGTEAFF
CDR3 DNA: TGTGCCAGCAGTTTGCCGCCCGGGACAGGGGGCACTGAAGCTTTCTTT

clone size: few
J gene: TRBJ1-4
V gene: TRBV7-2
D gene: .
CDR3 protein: CASSSGGSDEKLFF
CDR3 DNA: TGTGCCAGCAGCAGCGGGGGTTCGGATGAAAAACTGTTTTTT

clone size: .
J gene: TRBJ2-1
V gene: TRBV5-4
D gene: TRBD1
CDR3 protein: CASSKGGQGAYNEQFF
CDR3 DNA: TGTGCCAGCAGCAAAGGCGGGCAGGGGGCTTATAATGAGCAGTTCTTC

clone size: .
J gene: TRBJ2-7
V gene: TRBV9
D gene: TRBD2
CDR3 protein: CASSAGGAGGYEQYF
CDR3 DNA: TGTGCCAGCAGCGCTGGTGGGGCGGGGGGCTACGAGCAGTACTTC

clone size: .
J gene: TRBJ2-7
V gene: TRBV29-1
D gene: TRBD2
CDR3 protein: CSVAALAGADEQYF
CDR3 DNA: TGCAGCGTAGCTGCATTAGCGGGAGCGGACGAGCAGTACTTC

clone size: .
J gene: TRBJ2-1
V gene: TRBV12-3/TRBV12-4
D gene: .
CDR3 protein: CASSLGGGGAALFF
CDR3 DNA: TGTGCCAGCAGTTTAGGGGGAGGGGGCGCGGCCCTGTTCTTC

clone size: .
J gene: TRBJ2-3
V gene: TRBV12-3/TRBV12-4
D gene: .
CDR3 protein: CATSRTLTDTQYF
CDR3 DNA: TGTGCCACCTCTAGAACTCTCACAGATACGCAGTATTTT

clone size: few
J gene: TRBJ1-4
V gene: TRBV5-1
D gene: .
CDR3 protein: CASSRLLGKLFF
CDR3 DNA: TGCGCCAGCAGCCGGCTGCTAGGAAAACTGTTTTTT

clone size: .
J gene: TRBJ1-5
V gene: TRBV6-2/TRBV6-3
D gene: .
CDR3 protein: CASSYSIQGYQPQHF
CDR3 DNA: TGTGCCAGCAGTTACTCTATCCAGGGCTATCAGCCCCAGCATTTT

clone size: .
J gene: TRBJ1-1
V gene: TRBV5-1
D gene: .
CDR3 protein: CASSKSPGLQNTEAFF
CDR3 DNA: TGTGCCAGCAGTAAATCGCCAGGACTACAGAACACTGAAGCTTTCTTT

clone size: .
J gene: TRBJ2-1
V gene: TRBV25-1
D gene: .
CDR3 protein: CASGAEALYNEQFF
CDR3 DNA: TGTGCCTCCGGGGCGGAGGCCCTCTACAACGAGCAGTTCTTC

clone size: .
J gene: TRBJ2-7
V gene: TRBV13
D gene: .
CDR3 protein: CASSLGGSSDEQYF
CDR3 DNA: TGTGCCAGCAGCTTGGGTGGATCCTCCGACGAGCAGTACTTC

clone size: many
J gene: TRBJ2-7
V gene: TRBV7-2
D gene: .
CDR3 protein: CASSLASAYEQYF
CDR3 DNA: TGTGCCAGCAGCTTAGCGAGTGCCTACGAGCAGTACTTC

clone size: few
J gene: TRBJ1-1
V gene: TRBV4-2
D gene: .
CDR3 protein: CASSQVQPNTEAFF
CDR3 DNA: TGTGCCAGCAGCCAAGTACAGCCGAACACTGAAGCTTTCTTT

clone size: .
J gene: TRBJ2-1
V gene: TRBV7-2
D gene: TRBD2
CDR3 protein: CASTLYSGTSAHEQFF
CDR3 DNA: TGTGCCAGCACCCTATATTCCGGGACTAGCGCCCACGAGCAGTTCTTC

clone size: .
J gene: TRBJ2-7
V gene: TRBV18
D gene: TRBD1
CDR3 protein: CASSKGTGGLVYSYEQYF
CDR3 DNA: TGTGCCAGCTCAAAGGGGACAGGGGGCCTTGTCTACTCCTACGAGCAGTACTTC